The sequence of this T cell receptor beta chain was determined in a study of cytomegalovirus exposure and HLA in healthy donors. Whole-study findings and limits: Later analysis identified several of the most significant clusters that appeared linked to common viral pathogens. The authors listed 164 TCR beta chains as cytomegalovirus-associated.

A word on this clone: Antigen: not known.

The PCR contained 60 Vbeta and 13 Jbeta primers. Repertoires were generated with immunoSEQ multiplex PCR, while TCRdb's copy carries only in-frame clones and drops some. Here the sample spans about 160,000 clones, around four fifths being singletons. Germline V lookup: CDR1 SGHNT, CDR2 YYREEE (reference sequence). The V segment lost 0 bases and the J segment 3 bases; nucleotides outside the gene matches: 1. The CDR3 extends over 14 amino acids. The specimen sequenced was PBMCs. This TCR was recovered from a man aged 25-45 years in good health and CMV-seronegative. The gene calls are TRBV5-4 and TRBJ2-5; 8 bases are shared with TRBD2. In DNA form, the CDR3 reads TGTGCCAGCAGCTTGGTACTAGCGGAAGAGACCCAGTACTTC. Protein sequence: CASSLVLAEETQYF. The full variable domain, rest sourced from reference TRBV5-4 and TRBJ2-5, is ETGVTQSPTHLIKTRGQQVTLRCSSQSGHNTVSWYQQALGQGPQFIFQYYREEENGRGNFPPRFSGLQFPNYSSELNVNALELDDSALYLCASSLVLAEETQYFGPGTRLLVL.